Below, 16 T cell receptor beta chains from the same sample are listed, as sequenced in a study of T-cell memory formation after mild COVID-19. TCRdb reprocessed the 5' RACE reads via MiXCR and lists one record per CDR3 protein. The table includes around 100,000 distinct CDR3 sequences, about 20% detected once. Sequenced material: PBMCs or a T cell subset sorted from them (not recorded which). The receptor source for this set is a man aged 18 to 29 who had mild COVID-19 (a few samples of this study predate the infection). Cell type and time point are not known.

This clonotype was observed a handful of times. The CDR3 protein is CASSPFQTKLIEAFF. The DNA for the CDR3 is TGTGCCAGCAGTCCCTTTCAGACAAAACTCATTGAAGCTTTCTTT. The chain has TRBV28 and TRBJ1-1; D gene unclear. Germline V gene lookup returns CDR1 MDHEN and CDR2 SYDVKM. V lost 5 bases and J 7 bases, leaving 20 bases between the germline ends. CDR3 size: 15 residues. Looking up the rest from reference TRBV28 and TRBJ1-1 gives the full variable domain: DVKVTQSSRYLVKRTGEKVFLECVQDMDHENMFWYRQDPGLGLRLIYFSYDVKMKEKGDIPEGYSVSREKKERFSLILESASTNQTSMYLCASSPFQTKLIEAFFGQGTRLTVV.

The rearrangement joins TRBV6-2 or TRBV6-3 to TRBJ2-7, with D perhaps matching TRBD1 (6 bases). V gave up 5 bases and J gave up 2 bases, with 13 bases separating them. The CDR3 runs to 14 residues. Per the germline V gene, CDR1 is MNHEY and CDR2 is SVGEGT. CDR3 residues: CASSKRDIAYEQYV. CDR3 nucleotide sequence: TGTGCCAGCAGTAAAAGGGACATCGCCTACGAGCAGTACGTC.

The chain carries TRBV9 and TRBJ2-1; D not resolved. V was trimmed by 4 bases and J by 9 bases, leaving 11 bases between them. The CDR3 consists of 12 residues. CDR1 and CDR2 from the germline V gene are SGDLS and YYNGEE. The CDR3 region is CASSPRLGEQFF. The CDR3 DNA follows: TGTGCCAGCAGCCCCAGACTGGGTGAGCAGTTCTTC.

In its sample, this clonotype was seen a few times. This chain links TRBV7-9 with TRBJ2-3; maybe TRBD1 (5 bases). V was trimmed by 5 bases and J by 0 bases, leaving 15 bases between them. This CDR3 is built from 16 residues. Germline V lookup: CDR1 SEHNR, CDR2 FQNEAQ (reference sequence). The CDR3: CASSTMDITSTDTQYF. CDR3 coding DNA: TGTGCCAGCAGCACGATGGACATCACTAGCACAGATACGCAGTATTTT.

There are a few counts of this clonotype. The chain links TRBV7-9 to TRBJ1-3; D is perhaps TRBD1 (5 bases). The CDR3 contains 14 residues. V was cut by 6 bases and J by 0 bases, with 9 bases left in between. CDR1 is SEHNR and CDR2 is FQNEAQ in the germline V gene (reference sequence). For the CDR3, the DNA is TGTGCCAGCAGACGGGGGGGCTCTGGAAACACCATATATTTT. Encoded protein: CASRRGGSGNTIYF.

This clonotype was found a few times. The chain employs TRBV6-5 and TRBJ1-2; D remains unclear. Germline CDR1 is MNHEY and CDR2 is SVGAGI. Trimming took 0 bases from V and 6 from J, leaving 11 bases between them. CDR3 length: 14 residues. In nucleotides, the CDR3 is TGTGCCAGCAGTTACTCTTCACAAGGGAATGGCTACACCTTC. It yields the protein CASSYSSQGNGYTF.

The chain couples TRBV4-3 to TRBJ2-1; TRBD1 matches at 10 bases. The CDR3 runs to 15 residues. The J segment lost 6 bases and the V segment lost 4 bases, leaving 6 bases of the junction unmatched. In germline, CDR1 is LGHNA, CDR2 YSLEER. The DNA of the CDR3 is TGCGCCAGCAGCCTCGGGACAGGGGAGAGCAATGAGCAGTTCTTC. This translates into CASSLGTGESNEQFF.

This clonotype was seen more than once but under ten times. This sequence joins TRBV7-6 and TRBJ2-3; 9 bases are a match to TRBD2. Looked up from germline, CDR1 is SGHVS and CDR2 is FNYEAQ. J was trimmed by 0 bases and V by 4 bases; bases with no gene match: 14. This CDR3 is built from 19 residues. For the CDR3, the DNA is TGTGCCAGCAGCTCCTGGGCGAGACTAGCGGCCCTTAGCACAGATACGCAGTATTTT. As protein: CASSSWARLAALSTDTQYF. Together with reference TRBV7-6 and TRBJ2-3, the CDR3 gives the full variable domain: GAGVSQSPRYKVTKRGQDVALRCDPISGHVSLYWYRQALGQGPEFLTYFNYEAQQDKSGLPNDRFSAERPEGSISTLTIQRTEQRDSAMYRCASSSWARLAALSTDTQYFGPGTRLTVL.

This clonotype has only a few counts. V gene TRBV4-1 combines with J gene TRBJ1-6; 8 bases align to TRBD1. Trimming at V came to 0 bases and at J to 10 bases, leaving 8 bases not matched to a gene. The CDR3 covers 16 residues. CDR1 is MGHRA, CDR2 YSYEKL, per germline. The CDR3 sequence is CASSQDTIPGGSPLHF. The CDR3 DNA is TGCGCCAGCAGCCAAGATACGATCCCAGGGGGCTCACCCCTCCACTTT.

The chain is built from TRBV5-1 and TRBJ2-2, with D uncertain. The CDR3 has 15 residues. Germline CDR1 and CDR2: SGHRS and YFSETQ. V was clipped by 0 bases and J by 6 bases, with 12 bases between them. The CDR3 region is CASSLARSRAGELFF. The CDR3 coding sequence is TGCGCCAGCAGCTTGGCCAGGTCTCGGGCCGGGGAGCTGTTTTTT.

The chain employs TRBV6-5 and TRBJ2-3; TRBD2 might be the D (6 bases). The CDR3 consists of 16 residues. Looked up from germline, CDR1 is MNHEY and CDR2 is SVGAGI. V lost 0 bases and J 2 bases, leaving 12 bases between the germline ends. The CDR3 DNA reads TGTGCCAGCAGTTACTCCGGGCGGGGATCCACAGATACGCAGTATTTT. This gives the protein CASSYSGRGSTDTQYF.

The CDR3 DNA reads as TGCAGCGCTACCGGAAACACCGGGGAGCTGTTTTTT. Its protein is CSATGNTGELFF. The chain links TRBV29-1 to TRBJ2-2; D uncertain. The CDR3 spans 12 residues. Per germline, CDR1 SQVTM and CDR2 ANQGSEA. Deletions cut 7 bases from V and 2 bases from J, with 8 bases between.

This clonotype has only a few counts. The chain combines TRBV4-3 with TRBJ1-6; no clear D. The V end was cut by 1 base, the J end by 0 bases, with 4 bases between. CDR1 LGHNA and CDR2 YSLEER come from the germline V gene. The CDR3 runs 15 residues. The CDR3 nucleotides are TGCGCCAGCAGCCAAGGGGTCTCCTATAATTCACCCCTCCACTTT. It yields the protein CASSQGVSYNSPLHF.

The CDR3 is CASRPGLAANTGELFF. DNA of the CDR3: TGTGCCAGCAGGCCGGGACTAGCGGCGAACACCGGGGAGCTGTTTTTT. The chain has TRBV6-5 and TRBJ2-2, with 11 bases that match TRBD2. Looked up from germline, CDR1 is MNHEY and CDR2 is SVGAGI. This CDR3 has 16 amino acids. Losses at the gene ends were 6 bases for V and 0 bases for J; bases not matched to a gene: 3.

The CDR3 loop is CASRLGGVTEAFF. CDR3 bases: TGTGCCAGCAGGCTCGGAGGGGTCACTGAAGCTTTCTTT. The V and J genes are TRBV12-3 or TRBV12-4 and TRBJ1-1; D perhaps matches TRBD1 (5 bases). This CDR3 is built from 13 residues. V lost 6 bases, J lost 4 bases, and 12 bases lay in between.

The V call is TRBV27, the J call TRBJ1-6; 7 bases are a match to TRBD1. V shed 5 bases and J 8 bases; nucleotides not matched to a gene: 6. Germline CDR1 reads MNHEY; CDR2 reads SMNVEV (reference sequence). The CDR3 contains 14 residues. The CDR3 loop is CASSIGTAHSPLHF. The CDR3 DNA reads TGTGCCAGCAGTATCGGGACAGCTCATTCACCCCTCCACTTT.